This paragraph covers one TCR beta chain sequence. Its antigen is currently unknown. This specimen belongs to a study of spatial heterogeneity in lung cancer. Study information: A consistent excess of beta-chain over alpha-chain sequences was detected.

Each TCR cDNA molecule bore a unique molecular identifier. TCRdb ran MiXCR on the 5' RACE reads and lists one entry per CDR3 protein. The sample yields about 80,000 distinct CDR3 sequences, approximately 20% seen once. Broader study findings: Blood contained ubiquitous expanded tumor TCRs more at resection than at follow-up.

Trimming cost V 6 bases and J 0 bases, with 12 bases left between them. Germline-derived CDR1 and CDR2 are MNHEY and SVGAGI. The CDR3 loop spans 16 amino acids. Time point noted: sample taken at primary tumor resection. Whole RNA, isolated from tumor, nontumor lung or frozen PBMC, was sequenced without prior sorting. The donors comprised 60 to 80 untreated early-stage non-small cell lung cancer patients. The sequence was obtained from a male donor with early-stage non-small cell lung cancer. The specimen comprised PBMCs, sampled at surgery. The chain joins TRBV6-5 to TRBJ1-6, with D possibly TRBD1 on 5 matching bases. The CDR3 loop reads CASRTGTSSYNSPLHF. The CDR3 DNA follows: TGTGCCAGCAGAACCGGGACTAGCTCCTATAATTCACCCCTCCACTTT.